Below, 7 T cell receptor beta chains from the same sample are listed, as sequenced in a study of T cell changes during pregnancy in multiple sclerosis. Repertoires were generated with immunoSEQ multiplex PCR, while TCRdb's copy carries only in-frame clones and drops some. The table shows some 96,000 clones, with 80% to 95% occurring only once. The sample was peripheral blood, taken after pregnancy. The source is a female donor with multiple sclerosis, enrolled in a pregnancy study.

The V gene is TRBV27, the J gene TRBJ2-5; 8 nucleotides match TRBD1. CDR1 and CDR2 (germline): MNHEY, SMNVEV (reference sequence). V trimming: 0 bases; J trimming: 5 bases; junction bases outside the gene matches: 5. The CDR3 is made up of 15 amino acids. The chain's CDR3 is CASSLSRTGSETQYF. The CDR3 DNA sequence: TGTGCCAGCAGTTTATCGAGGACAGGGTCCGAGACCCAGTACTTC.

The chain recombines TRBV19 with TRBJ2-1, with D perhaps TRBD2 (5 bases). Looked up from germline, CDR1 is LNHDA and CDR2 is SQIVND (reference sequence). V was cut by 5 bases and J by 6 bases, with 8 bases left in between. The CDR3 consists of 12 residues. DNA of the CDR3: TGTGCCAGTAGTCGGACTGGCAATGAGCAGTTCTTC. Its translation is CASSRTGNEQFF.

The gene calls are TRBV4-2 and TRBJ1-2; possibly TRBD1 for D (6 bases). Trimming took off 4 bases at V and 2 bases at J, with 17 bases between the two ends. The germline V gene encodes CDR1 LGHNA and CDR2 YNFKEQ. This CDR3 is 16 amino acids long. CDR3 residues: CASSLSGQTSNYGYTF. CDR3 DNA sequence: TGTGCCAGCAGCCTATCCGGACAGACATCCAACTATGGCTACACCTTC.

This rearrangement joins TRBV7-3 to TRBJ2-7, with D possibly being TRBD1 (6 bases). This CDR3 region has 13 residues. Germline V CDR1 and CDR2: SGHTA, FQGTGA. The V end lost 5 bases, the J end lost 1 base, and 9 bases lay between the germline ends. The CDR3 here is CASSLDRSYEQYF. The CDR3 nucleotides read TGTGCCAGCAGCCTGGACAGATCCTACGAGCAGTACTTC.

This clone was seen just once. The chain is built from TRBV7-2 and TRBJ2-3, with a weak D call TRBD1 (6 bases). CDR3 length: 15 residues. The V end lost 1 base, the J end lost 2 bases, and 10 bases lay between the germline ends. The germline CDR1 and CDR2 sequences are SGHTA and FQGNSA. This CDR3 reads CASSLVRTDTDTQYF. The DNA for the CDR3 is TGTGCCAGCAGCTTAGTCCGGACAGACACAGATACGCAGTATTTT.

This chain joins TRBV18 and TRBJ2-3; possibly TRBD1 for D (6 bases). The germline CDR1 and CDR2 sequences are KGHSH and LQKENI. V lost 5 bases to trimming and J lost 2 bases, with 20 bases between them. CDR3 length: 17 residues. The CDR3 DNA reads as TGTGCCAGCTCATCCCTAAGTTGGGGGCTCGACACAGATACGCAGTATTTT. Its translation: CASSSLSWGLDTDTQYF. The entire variable domain, with the rest obtained from reference TRBV18 and TRBJ2-3, is as follows: NAGVMQNPRHLVRRRGQEARLRCSPMKGHSHVYWYRQLPEEGLKFMVYLQKENIIDESGMPKERFSAEFPKEGPSILRIQQVVRGDSAAYFCASSSLSWGLDTDTQYFGPGTRLTVL.

The chain's CDR3 is CASSVGRSKNEQFF. The CDR3 coding sequence is TGTGCCAGCAGCGTCGGGAGGTCCAAAAATGAGCAGTTCTTC. V and J are TRBV27 and TRBJ2-1; 7 bases fit TRBD2. There are 14 residues in the CDR3. After removal of 6 bases from V and 7 bases from J, the junction contained 9 bases not matched to a gene. Germline values: CDR1 MNHEY, CDR2 SMNVEV (reference sequence).